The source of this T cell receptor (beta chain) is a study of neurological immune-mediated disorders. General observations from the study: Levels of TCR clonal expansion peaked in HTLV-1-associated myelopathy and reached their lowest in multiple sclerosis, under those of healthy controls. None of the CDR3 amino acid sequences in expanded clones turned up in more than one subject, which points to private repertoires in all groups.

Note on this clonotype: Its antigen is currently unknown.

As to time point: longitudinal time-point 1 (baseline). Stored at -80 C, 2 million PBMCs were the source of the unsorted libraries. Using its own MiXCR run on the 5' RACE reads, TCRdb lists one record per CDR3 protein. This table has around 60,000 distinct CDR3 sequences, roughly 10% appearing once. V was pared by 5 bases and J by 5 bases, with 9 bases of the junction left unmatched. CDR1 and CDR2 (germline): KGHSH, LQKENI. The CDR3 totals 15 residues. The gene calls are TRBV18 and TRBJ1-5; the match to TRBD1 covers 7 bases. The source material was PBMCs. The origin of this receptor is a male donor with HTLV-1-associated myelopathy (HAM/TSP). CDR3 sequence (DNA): TGTGCCAGCTCAGGACAGGCGGGTTTTGATCAGCCCCAGCATTTT. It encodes CASSGQAGFDQPQHF.